This T cell receptor beta chain appears in the sequencing data of a study of CD8+ T cells in alopecia areata. Germline V lookup: CDR1 SQVTM, CDR2 ANQGSEA. The CDR3 length is 12 residues. V lost 1 base to trimming and J lost 4 bases, with 7 bases between them. Extraction and reverse transcription of RNA yielded cDNA as the sequencing template. Using immunoSEQ multiplex PCR, the repertoire was profiled, and TCRdb retains in-frame clones only, with some absent. Counted here are around 100,000 clones, roughly three fifths occurring once; the ten biggest clones make up roughly 17%. The treatment is: oral pan-JAK inhibitor, 5-10 mg twice daily.

This specimen consisted of CD8+ T cells sorted from blood, obtained between weeks 55 and 65, from a patient treated with tofacitinib. This TCR came from a human donor with alopecia areata. This rearrangement joins TRBV29-1 to TRBJ1-2; D call uncertain. CDR3 amino acids: CSVEGYLYGYTF. The CDR3 DNA is TGCAGCGTTGAAGGGTATCTCTATGGCTACACCTTC.